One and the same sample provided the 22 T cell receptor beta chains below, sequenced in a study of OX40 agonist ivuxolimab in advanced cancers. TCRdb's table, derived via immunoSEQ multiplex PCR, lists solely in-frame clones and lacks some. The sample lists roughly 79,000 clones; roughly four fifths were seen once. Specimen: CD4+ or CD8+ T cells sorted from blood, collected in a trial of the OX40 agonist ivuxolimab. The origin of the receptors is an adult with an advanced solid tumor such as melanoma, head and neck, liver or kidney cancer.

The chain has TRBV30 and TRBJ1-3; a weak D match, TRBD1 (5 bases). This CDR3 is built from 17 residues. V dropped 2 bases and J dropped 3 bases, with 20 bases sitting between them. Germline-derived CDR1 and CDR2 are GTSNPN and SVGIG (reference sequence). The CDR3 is CAWSSRGGGSLGNTIYF. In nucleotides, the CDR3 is TGTGCCTGGAGTAGTCGTGGGGGTGGGTCTCTTGGAAACACCATATATTTT. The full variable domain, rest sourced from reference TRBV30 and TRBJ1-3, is SQTIHQWPATLVQPVGSPLSLECTVEGTSNPNLYWYRQAAGRGLQLLFYSVGIGQISSEVPQNLSASRPQDRQFILSSKKLLLSDSGFYLCAWSSRGGGSLGNTIYFGEGSWLTVV.

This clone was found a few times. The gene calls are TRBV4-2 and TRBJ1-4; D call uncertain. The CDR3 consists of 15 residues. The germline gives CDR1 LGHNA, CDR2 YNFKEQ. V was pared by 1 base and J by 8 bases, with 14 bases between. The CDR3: CASSQGDGKMEKLFF. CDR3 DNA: TGTGCCAGCAGCCAAGGTGACGGTAAAATGGAAAAACTGTTTTTT.

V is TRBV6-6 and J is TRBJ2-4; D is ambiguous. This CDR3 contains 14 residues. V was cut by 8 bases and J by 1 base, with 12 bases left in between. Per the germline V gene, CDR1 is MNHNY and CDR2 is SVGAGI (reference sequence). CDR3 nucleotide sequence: TGTGCCAGCCGGGTGGGTACGGCCAAAAACATTCAGTACTTC. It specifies CASRVGTAKNIQYF.

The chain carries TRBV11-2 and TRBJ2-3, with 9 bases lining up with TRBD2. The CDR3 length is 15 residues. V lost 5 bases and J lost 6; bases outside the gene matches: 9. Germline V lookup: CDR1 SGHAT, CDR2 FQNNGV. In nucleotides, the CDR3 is TGTGCCAGCAGCCCTAGGGGACTAGCCGGGGATACGCAGTATTTT. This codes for CASSPRGLAGDTQYF.

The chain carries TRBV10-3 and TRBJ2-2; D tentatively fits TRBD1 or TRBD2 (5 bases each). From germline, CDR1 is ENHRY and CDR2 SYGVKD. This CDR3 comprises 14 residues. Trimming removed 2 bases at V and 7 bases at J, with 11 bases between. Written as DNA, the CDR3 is TGTGCCATCAGTGAGGCCTATGGGGGCGGGGAGCTGTTTTTT. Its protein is CAISEAYGGGELFF.

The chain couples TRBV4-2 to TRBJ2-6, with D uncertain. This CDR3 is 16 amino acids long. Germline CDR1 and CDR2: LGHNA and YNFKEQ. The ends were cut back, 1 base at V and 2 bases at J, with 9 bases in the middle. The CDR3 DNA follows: TGTGCCAGCAGCCAAGCCGTACAGACTGGGGCCAACGTCCTGACTTTC. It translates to CASSQAVQTGANVLTF.

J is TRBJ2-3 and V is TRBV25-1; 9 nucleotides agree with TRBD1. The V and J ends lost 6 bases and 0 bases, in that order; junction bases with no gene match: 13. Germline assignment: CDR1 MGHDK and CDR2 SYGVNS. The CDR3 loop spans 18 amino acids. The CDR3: CASSRRIGQGTSTDTQYF. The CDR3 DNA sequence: TGTGCCAGCAGCAGGAGGATTGGACAGGGGACGAGCACAGATACGCAGTATTTT.

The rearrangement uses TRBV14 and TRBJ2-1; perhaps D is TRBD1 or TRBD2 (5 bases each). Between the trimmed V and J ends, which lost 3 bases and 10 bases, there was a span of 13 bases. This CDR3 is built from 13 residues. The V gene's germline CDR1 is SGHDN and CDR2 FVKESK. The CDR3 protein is CASSQGDAGEQFF. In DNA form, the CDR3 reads TGTGCCAGCAGCCAGGGGGACGCCGGGGAGCAGTTCTTC.

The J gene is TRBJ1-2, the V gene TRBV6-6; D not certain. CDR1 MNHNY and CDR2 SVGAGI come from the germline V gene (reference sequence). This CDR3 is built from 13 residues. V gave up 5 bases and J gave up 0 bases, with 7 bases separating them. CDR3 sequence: CASSREPNYGYTF. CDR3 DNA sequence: TGTGCCAGCAGTAGGGAACCTAACTATGGCTACACCTTC.

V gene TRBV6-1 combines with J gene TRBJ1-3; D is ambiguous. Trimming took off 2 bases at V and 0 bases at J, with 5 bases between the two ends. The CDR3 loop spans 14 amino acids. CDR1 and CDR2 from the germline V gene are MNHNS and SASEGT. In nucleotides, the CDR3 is TGTGCCAGCAGTGAACAGGCCTCTGGAAACACCATATATTTT. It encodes CASSEQASGNTIYF.

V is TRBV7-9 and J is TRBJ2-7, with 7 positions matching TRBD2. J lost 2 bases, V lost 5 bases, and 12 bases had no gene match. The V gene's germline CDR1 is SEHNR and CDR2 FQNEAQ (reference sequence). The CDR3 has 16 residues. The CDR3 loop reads CASSRTSSRGAYEQYF. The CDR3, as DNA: TGTGCCAGCAGCCGCACTAGCTCCCGGGGGGCCTACGAGCAGTACTTC.

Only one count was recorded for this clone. CDR3 sequence (DNA): TGTGCCTGGAGTGTACTGCTCAGGGATCGGCAGTTCTTC. This gives the protein CAWSVLLRDRQFF. The rearrangement uses TRBV30 and TRBJ2-1; TRBD1 is a possible D gene (5 bases). Germline CDR1 is GTSNPN and CDR2 is SVGIG (reference sequence). V lost 0 bases and J 12 bases, leaving 15 bases between the germline ends. The CDR3 runs 13 residues.

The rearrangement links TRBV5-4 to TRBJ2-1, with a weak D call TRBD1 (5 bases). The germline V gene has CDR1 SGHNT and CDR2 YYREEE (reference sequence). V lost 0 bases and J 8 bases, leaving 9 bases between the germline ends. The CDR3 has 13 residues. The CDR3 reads CASSLAGNYEQFF. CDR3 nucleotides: TGTGCCAGCAGCTTGGCAGGGAACTATGAGCAGTTCTTC.

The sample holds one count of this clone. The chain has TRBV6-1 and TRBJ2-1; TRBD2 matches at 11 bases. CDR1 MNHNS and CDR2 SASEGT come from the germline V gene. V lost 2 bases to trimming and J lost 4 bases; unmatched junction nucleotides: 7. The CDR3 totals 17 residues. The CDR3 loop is CASSEPRLAGLYNEQFF. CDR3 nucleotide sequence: TGTGCCAGCAGTGAACCTCGACTAGCGGGACTTTACAATGAGCAGTTCTTC.

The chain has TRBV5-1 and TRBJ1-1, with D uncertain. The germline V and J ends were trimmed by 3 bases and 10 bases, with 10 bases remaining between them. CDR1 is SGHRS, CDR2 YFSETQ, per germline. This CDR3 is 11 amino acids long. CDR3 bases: TGCGCCAGCAGCTCTTATGTTGGAGCTTTCTTT. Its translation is CASSSYVGAFF. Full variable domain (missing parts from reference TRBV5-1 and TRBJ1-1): KAGVTQTPRYLIKTRGQQVTLSCSPISGHRSVSWYQQTPGQGLQFLFEYFSETQRNKGNFPGRFSGRQFSNSRSEMNVSTLELGDSALYLCASSSYVGAFFGQGTRLTVV.

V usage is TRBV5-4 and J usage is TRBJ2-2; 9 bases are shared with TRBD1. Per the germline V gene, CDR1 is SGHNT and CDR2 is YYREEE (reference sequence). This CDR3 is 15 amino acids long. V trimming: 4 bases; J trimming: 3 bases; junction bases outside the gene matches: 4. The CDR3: CASSMGQGYTGELFF. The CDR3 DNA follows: TGTGCCAGCAGCATGGGACAGGGCTACACCGGGGAGCTGTTTTTT.

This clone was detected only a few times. The CDR3 DNA follows: TGTGCCAGCCGGGAGGACCCGAGCACCGGGGAGCTGTTTTTT. Encoded protein: CASREDPSTGELFF. This chain connects TRBV11-2 to TRBJ2-2, with 7 positions matching TRBD2. CDR3 length equals 14 residues. Germline CDR1 and CDR2: SGHAT and FQNNGV. J was trimmed by 4 bases and V by 8 bases; bases with no gene match: 7.

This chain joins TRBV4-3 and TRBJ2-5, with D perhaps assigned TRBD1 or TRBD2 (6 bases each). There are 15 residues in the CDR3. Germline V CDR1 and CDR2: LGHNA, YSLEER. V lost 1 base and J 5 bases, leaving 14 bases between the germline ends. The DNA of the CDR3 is TGCGCCAGCAGCCAAGGTCCAGGGGCGGGGGAGACCCAGTACTTC. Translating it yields CASSQGPGAGETQYF.

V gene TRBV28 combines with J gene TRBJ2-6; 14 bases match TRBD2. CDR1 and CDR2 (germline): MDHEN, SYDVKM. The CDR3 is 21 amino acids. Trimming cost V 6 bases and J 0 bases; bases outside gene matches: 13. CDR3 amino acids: CASSSRPGTSGGRSGANVLTF. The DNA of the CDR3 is TGTGCCAGCAGCTCCAGACCCGGGACTAGCGGGGGCCGCTCTGGGGCCAACGTCCTGACTTTC.

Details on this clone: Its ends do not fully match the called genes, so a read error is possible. Written as DNA, the CDR3 is TGTGCCAGCTCTCCACTAATAGGACCCACCTACGAGCAGTACTTC. Its translation: CASSPLIGPTYEQYF. The chain employs TRBV18 and TRBJ2-7; D unclear. CDR3 length: 15 amino acids. Germline V gene data show CDR1 as KGHSH and CDR2 as LQKENI.

CDR3 DNA sequence: TGTGCCAGCAGCTTAGGGCCAGACCAGGGCTACACCTTC. Residues: CASSLGPDQGYTF. The gene calls are TRBV7-2 and TRBJ1-2, with D hard to call. The CDR3 consists of 13 residues. Germline V gene data show CDR1 as SGHTA and CDR2 as FQGNSA. The V end was cut by 1 base, the J end by 8 bases, with 11 bases between.

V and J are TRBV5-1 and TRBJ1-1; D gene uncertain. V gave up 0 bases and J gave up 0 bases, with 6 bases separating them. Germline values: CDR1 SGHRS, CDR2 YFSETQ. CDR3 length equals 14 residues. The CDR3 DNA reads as TGCGCCAGCAGCTTGGAAGGGATGAACACTGAAGCTTTCTTT. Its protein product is CASSLEGMNTEAFF. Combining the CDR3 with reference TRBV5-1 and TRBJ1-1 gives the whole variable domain KAGVTQTPRYLIKTRGQQVTLSCSPISGHRSVSWYQQTPGQGLQFLFEYFSETQRNKGNFPGRFSGRQFSNSRSEMNVSTLELGDSALYLCASSLEGMNTEAFFGQGTRLTVV.